The rows below give T cell receptor beta chains drawn from one sample of a study of cytomegalovirus exposure and HLA in healthy donors. The repertoire was sequenced with immunoSEQ multiplex PCR; TCRdb's copy has only in-frame clones and lacks some. Here the sample spans 200,000 or so clones, approximately 86% being singletons. The sequencing input was PBMCs. These receptors came from a woman younger than 30 in good health and CMV-seronegative. Both conserved end residues are part of each CDR3. Fields, in order: J gene, D gene, V gene, CDR3 protein, CDR3 DNA. A D gene is named only where the DNA matches it firmly.

j_gene: TRBJ2-2
d_gene: TRBD2
v_gene: TRBV29-1
CDR3aa: CSVREGLAGGNTGELFF
CDR3nt: TGCAGCGTCCGTGAGGGACTAGCGGGAGGAAACACCGGGGAGCTGTTTTTT

j_gene: TRBJ2-7
d_gene: .
v_gene: TRBV28
CDR3aa: CASSLESGQGGYEQYF
CDR3nt: TGTGCCAGCAGTTTAGAGAGTGGTCAGGGGGGATACGAGCAGTACTTC

j_gene: TRBJ2-7
d_gene: TRBD1
v_gene: TRBV4-1
CDR3aa: CASSQKGQGYEQYF
CDR3nt: TGCGCCAGCAGCCAAAAAGGACAGGGCTACGAGCAGTACTTC

j_gene: TRBJ2-1
d_gene: .
v_gene: TRBV11-2
CDR3aa: CASRPALGANEQFF
CDR3nt: TGTGCCAGCAGGCCCGCCCTAGGTGCCAATGAGCAGTTCTTC

j_gene: TRBJ2-7
d_gene: TRBD1
v_gene: TRBV5-6
CDR3aa: CASSSRGLSSSYEQYF
CDR3nt: TGTGCCAGCAGCTCCAGGGGGCTGTCCTCCTCCTACGAGCAGTACTTC

j_gene: TRBJ1-5
d_gene: TRBD1
v_gene: TRBV6-1
CDR3aa: CASMEGQGEGQPQHF
CDR3nt: TGTGCCAGCATGGAGGGACAGGGGGAGGGTCAGCCCCAGCATTTT

j_gene: TRBJ2-1
d_gene: .
v_gene: TRBV30
CDR3aa: CAWSGGGRSNEQFF
CDR3nt: TGTGCCTGGAGTGGTGGGGGGAGGTCCAATGAGCAGTTCTTC

j_gene: TRBJ2-7
d_gene: .
v_gene: TRBV6-5
CDR3aa: CASRLPGSVNQYF
CDR3nt: TGTGCCAGCAGGCTTCCCGGTAGCGTGAACCAGTACTTC

j_gene: TRBJ1-5
d_gene: TRBD1
v_gene: TRBV2
CDR3aa: CASSDRTGGNQPQHF
CDR3nt: TGTGCCAGCAGTGACCGGACAGGGGGCAATCAGCCCCAGCATTTT

j_gene: TRBJ1-2
d_gene: .
v_gene: TRBV27
CDR3aa: CASSLIGSGYLYGYTF
CDR3nt: TGTGCCAGCAGTTTAATCGGCAGCGGCTATCTCTATGGCTACACCTTC

j_gene: TRBJ2-3
d_gene: .
v_gene: TRBV28
CDR3aa: CASSAGWYTQYF
CDR3nt: TGTGCCAGCAGTGCCGGGTGGTATACGCAGTATTTT

j_gene: TRBJ2-7
d_gene: TRBD2
v_gene: TRBV9
CDR3aa: CASTPRGSGKYEQYF
CDR3nt: TGTGCCAGCACCCCTCGGGGTAGCGGGAAATACGAGCAGTACTTC

j_gene: TRBJ1-1
d_gene: TRBD1
v_gene: TRBV5-6
CDR3aa: CASSPLLIQRGLLNTEAFF
CDR3nt: TGTGCCAGCAGCCCACTATTAATCCAAAGGGGGCTTTTGAACACTGAAGCTTTCTTT

j_gene: TRBJ1-1
d_gene: TRBD1
v_gene: TRBV5-6
CDR3aa: CASSLGTATEAFF
CDR3nt: TGTGCCAGCAGCCTCGGGACAGCCACTGAAGCTTTCTTT

j_gene: TRBJ2-1
d_gene: .
v_gene: TRBV6-1
CDR3aa: CASSEVDSRRLGSSYNEQFF
CDR3nt: TGTGCCAGCAGTGAAGTCGACAGCCGCCGCTTGGGTTCCTCCTACAATGAGCAGTTCTTC

j_gene: TRBJ1-5
d_gene: .
v_gene: TRBV27
CDR3aa: CASTPQGFSNQPQHF
CDR3nt: TGTGCCAGCACCCCCCAGGGGTTCAGCAATCAGCCCCAGCATTTT

j_gene: TRBJ2-7
d_gene: TRBD2
v_gene: TRBV28
CDR3aa: CASSPASGIAGEQYF
CDR3nt: TGTGCCAGCAGTCCGGCTAGCGGGATCGCGGGAGAGCAGTACTTC